The 30 T cell receptor beta chains given below trace back to one sample, sequenced in a study of T cell repertoires in cytomegalovirus infection. One entry per CDR3 protein results from TCRdb running MiXCR on the reads. In the table there are fewer than 550,000 distinct CDR3 sequences, over 9% of which are singletons. The source material was PBMCs. All receptors derive from a human donor in good health (CMV status not recorded). Some clones in this sample may be carry-over from other donors' samples.

CDR3 region: CASQNTGELFF. In nucleotides, the CDR3 is TGTGCCAGCCAGAACACCGGGGAGCTGTTTTTT. The J gene is TRBJ2-2, the V gene TRBV19; no clear D gene. V gave up 9 bases and J gave up 1 base, with 3 bases separating them. CDR1 is LNHDA, CDR2 SQIVND, per germline (reference sequence). This CDR3 spans 11 amino acids.

This clonotype was seen ten or more times. The CDR3 DNA reads TGCGCCAGCAGTGAGGTCGGGGCGTCGGAGTATGGCTACACCTTC. Translated: CASSEVGASEYGYTF. This sequence joins TRBV10-2 and TRBJ1-2, with a tentative D call TRBD1 (5 bases). This CDR3 contains 15 residues. In germline, CDR1 is WSHSY, CDR2 SAAADI. V shed 2 bases and J shed 5 bases, with 15 bases lying between them.

In this sample, this clonotype turned up a few times. The J gene is TRBJ1-2, the V gene TRBV2; no definite D call. This CDR3 spans 11 amino acids. The germline V gene encodes CDR1 SNHLY and CDR2 FYNNEI. V lost 10 bases and J 4 bases, leaving 10 bases between the germline ends. The CDR3 spells CAINPGYGYTF. The CDR3 nucleotides read TGTGCCATTAATCCGGGCTATGGCTACACCTTC.

The J gene is TRBJ1-6, the V gene TRBV7-9; the D gene is possibly TRBD1 (5 bases). In germline, CDR1 is SEHNR, CDR2 FQNEAQ (reference sequence). V was trimmed by 6 bases and J by 8 bases, leaving 14 bases between them. The CDR3 has 14 residues. The chain's CDR3 is CASSKVLGDSPLHF. CDR3 in DNA: TGTGCCAGCAGTAAAGTCCTAGGGGATTCACCCCTCCACTTT.

In its sample, this clonotype was seen many times. The rearrangement uses TRBV7-2 and TRBJ1-1; D is possibly TRBD1 (5 bases). Germline CDR1 reads SGHTA; CDR2 reads FQGNSA. The CDR3 loop spans 13 amino acids. The germline V and J ends were trimmed by 7 bases and 4 bases, with 13 bases remaining between them. The CDR3 region is CASTLGLITEAFF. Here the CDR3 DNA reads TGTGCCAGCACCTTGGGGCTGATCACTGAAGCTTTCTTT.

This clonotype was observed many times. V is TRBV29-1 and J is TRBJ1-3; 7 bases are shared with TRBD1. The CDR3 has 13 residues. Trimming at V came to 6 bases and at J to 0 bases, leaving 2 bases not matched to a gene. Germline V CDR1 and CDR2: SQVTM, ANQGSEA. This CDR3 reads CSVWDSSGNTIYF. The CDR3 DNA is TGCAGCGTCTGGGACAGCTCTGGAAACACCATATATTTT.

The J gene is TRBJ1-5, the V gene TRBV18; D might be TRBD1 (5 bases). The CDR3 has 13 amino acids. The V and J ends lost 3 bases and 9 bases respectively, with 12 bases between them. Germline CDR1 and CDR2: KGHSH and LQKENI. CDR3 sequence: CASSPEPGGPQHF. The DNA for the CDR3 is TGTGCCAGCTCACCCGAGCCTGGGGGGCCCCAGCATTTT.

This clonotype was found many times. This chain uses TRBV7-9 with TRBJ2-1; TRBD2 agrees at 7 bases. After removal of 5 bases from V and 2 bases from J, the junction contained 6 bases not matched to a gene. Germline CDR1 and CDR2: SEHNR and FQNEAQ (reference sequence). The CDR3 has 15 residues. This CDR3 is CASSAGEGPYNEQFF. In DNA, the CDR3 is TGTGCCAGCAGCGCCGGGGAGGGTCCCTACAATGAGCAGTTCTTC.

This clonotype was counted at least ten times. The chain has TRBV6-1 and TRBJ1-6, with D possibly TRBD1 on 6 matching bases. This CDR3 has 17 residues. Between the trimmed V and J ends, which lost 0 bases and 8 bases, there was a span of 17 bases. Looked up from germline, CDR1 is MNHNS and CDR2 is SASEGT. The CDR3 sequence is CASSEAKGQWGDSPLHF. The CDR3 DNA reads as TGTGCCAGCAGTGAAGCGAAAGGACAGTGGGGCGATTCACCCCTCCACTTT.

This clonotype was detected ten times or more. V gene TRBV7-8 combines with J gene TRBJ1-1; no definite D call. CDR3 length: 14 residues. Germline CDR1 SGHVS, CDR2 FQNEAQ. The V gene lost 5 bases and the J gene lost 4 bases, with 14 bases spanning the gap. The CDR3 DNA is TGTGCCAGCAGCGTGGACTCTTGGGGCACTGAAGCTTTCTTT. Translated: CASSVDSWGTEAFF.

This clonotype has just a few counts. CDR3 DNA sequence: TGCAGCGTTGACGGACTAGCGGGGGGAGTAGAGCAGTACTTC. Its protein product is CSVDGLAGGVEQYF. The V and J genes are TRBV29-1 and TRBJ2-7; 14 bases align to TRBD2. Trimming took 3 bases from V and 7 from J; bases not matched to a gene: 5. The CDR3 consists of 14 residues. CDR1 SQVTM and CDR2 ANQGSEA come from the germline V gene.

This clonotype was seen ten or more times. This chain links TRBV28 with TRBJ2-5; 10 nucleotides match TRBD2. Germline lookup yields CDR1 MDHEN and CDR2 SYDVKM. The CDR3 totals 15 residues. V gave up 6 bases and J gave up 2 bases; unmatched junction bases: 6. CDR3 nucleotide sequence: TGTGCCAGCAGGCCCGGACTAGCGGTTCAAGAGACCCAGTACTTC. It is translated as CASRPGLAVQETQYF.

This clonotype was counted many times. The V gene is TRBV6-2 or TRBV6-3, the J gene TRBJ1-3; D is undetermined. The germline V gene encodes CDR1 MNHEY and CDR2 SVGEGT. V was pared by 4 bases and J by 4 bases, with 14 bases between. This CDR3 has 15 amino acids. CDR3: CASSSFKGSGNTIYF. The CDR3 bases are TGTGCCAGCAGTTCGTTTAAGGGATCCGGAAACACCATATATTTT.

This clonotype was detected many times. The gene calls are TRBV28 and TRBJ1-2, with D perhaps TRBD1 (5 bases). Trimming took 6 bases from V and 4 from J, leaving 15 bases between them. The germline V gene encodes CDR1 MDHEN and CDR2 SYDVKM. CDR3 length: 14 amino acids. As DNA, the CDR3 is TGTGCCAGCAGGTTCAGGGAACGGGGCTATGGCTACACCTTC. Residues: CASRFRERGYGYTF.

This clonotype was picked up many times. CDR3 coding DNA: TGTGCCAGCAGCTTCACAGGGGTGGCCGAAAAACTGTTTTTT. Protein: CASSFTGVAEKLFF. The rearrangement uses TRBV7-2 and TRBJ1-4, with 7 bases matching TRBD1. Germline V gene data show CDR1 as SGHTA and CDR2 as FQGNSA. The V gene end was trimmed by 3 bases and the J gene end by 8 bases; junction bases not matched to a gene: 6. This CDR3 region has 14 residues.

This clonotype has at least ten counts. The J gene is TRBJ2-2, the V gene TRBV7-6, with 9 bases that match TRBD2. The V gene end was trimmed by 2 bases and the J gene end by 5 bases; junction bases not matched to a gene: 12. This CDR3 region has 18 residues. Germline V gives CDR1 SGHVS, CDR2 FNYEAQ. CDR3 residues: CASSLRQGSSGSTGELFF. CDR3 DNA sequence: TGTGCCAGCAGCTTACGACAGGGAAGTAGCGGGAGTACCGGGGAGCTGTTTTTT.

This clonotype came up many times. The chain employs TRBV5-4 and TRBJ2-6; the match to TRBD2 covers 10 bases. Trimming cost V 1 base and J 2 bases; bases outside gene matches: 6. Per the germline V gene, CDR1 is SGHNT and CDR2 is YYREEE (reference sequence). This CDR3 is 18 amino acids long. DNA of the CDR3: TGTGCCAGCAGCTTGTCAAGCGGGGGGGCCCCTGGGGCCAACGTCCTGACTTTC. Protein sequence: CASSLSSGGAPGANVLTF. The full variable domain, completed using reference TRBV5-4 and TRBJ2-6, is ETGVTQSPTHLIKTRGQQVTLRCSSQSGHNTVSWYQQALGQGPQFIFQYYREEENGRGNFPPRFSGLQFPNYSSELNVNALELDDSALYLCASSLSSGGAPGANVLTFGAGSRLTVL.

This clonotype was observed at least ten times. V is TRBV5-4 and J is TRBJ2-7; 7 bases line up with TRBD2. From germline, CDR1 is SGHNT and CDR2 YYREEE (reference sequence). Unmatched junction bases numbered 8, after V lost 0 bases and J lost 2 bases. This CDR3 is 16 amino acids long. The CDR3 sequence: CASSLANGRGTYEQYF. In DNA, the CDR3 is TGTGCCAGCAGCTTGGCCAACGGGCGGGGGACCTACGAGCAGTACTTC. The variable domain in full, with the rest retrieved from reference TRBV5-4 and TRBJ2-7, is ETGVTQSPTHLIKTRGQQVTLRCSSQSGHNTVSWYQQALGQGPQFIFQYYREEENGRGNFPPRFSGLQFPNYSSELNVNALELDDSALYLCASSLANGRGTYEQYFGPGTRLTVT.

This clonotype was seen many times. This chain links TRBV6-5 with TRBJ1-1; the D is unclear. This CDR3 has 13 amino acids. V was pared by 2 bases and J by 4 bases, with 8 bases between. Germline V CDR1 and CDR2: MNHEY, SVGAGI. The CDR3 DNA sequence: TGTGCCAGCAGTTACGAAGGGTCCACTGAAGCTTTCTTT. This sequence encodes CASSYEGSTEAFF.

This clonotype was seen a handful of times. The rearrangement joins TRBV4-2 to TRBJ2-2, with D possibly matching TRBD1 (5 bases). Germline CDR1 is LGHNA and CDR2 is YNFKEQ. CDR3 length: 17 residues. Trimming cost V 4 bases and J 0 bases, with 15 bases left between them. CDR3 sequence (DNA): TGTGCCAGCAGCCCCGAGTGGACATTTTCGAACACCGGGGAGCTGTTTTTT. This gives the protein CASSPEWTFSNTGELFF.

This clonotype came up a few times. The V gene is TRBV19, the J gene TRBJ2-2; D possibly corresponds to TRBD2 (6 bases). Germline V CDR1 and CDR2: LNHDA, SQIVND (reference sequence). The CDR3 spans 14 residues. Trimming stripped 5 bases from V and 7 bases from J, with 14 bases between. The CDR3, as DNA: TGTGCCAGTAGTCTCCGCGGAGGGAACGGGGAGCTGTTTTTT. Protein: CASSLRGGNGELFF. The complete variable domain, with remaining parts taken from reference TRBV19 and TRBJ2-2, reads DGGITQSPKYLFRKEGQNVTLSCEQNLNHDAMYWYRQDPGQGLRLIYYSQIVNDFQKGDIAEGYSVSREKKESFPLTVTSAQKNPTAFYLCASSLRGGNGELFFGEGSRLTVL.

This chain joins TRBV12-3 or TRBV12-4 and TRBJ1-2; 7 positions agree with TRBD1. Trimming took 6 bases from V and 3 from J; bases not matched to a gene: 4. The length of the CDR3 is 13 residues. CDR3 protein: CASRTTGDYGYTF. The CDR3 DNA reads TGTGCCAGCAGAACAACAGGGGACTATGGCTACACCTTC.

This chain links TRBV6-8 with TRBJ2-2; 7 positions agree with TRBD1. CDR1 and CDR2 (germline): MNHGY, SAAAGT. The CDR3 extends over 14 amino acids. V was clipped by 8 bases and J by 3 bases; unmatched bases: 6. As DNA, the CDR3 is TGTGCCAGCGGCCGGGACAGCTACACCGGGGAGCTGTTTTTT. Its translation: CASGRDSYTGELFF.

This clonotype was seen more than once but under ten times. The gene calls are TRBV20-1 and TRBJ1-2, with D possibly matching TRBD1 (5 bases). Germline CDR1 DFQATT, CDR2 SNEGSKA (reference sequence). The CDR3 sequence is 12 residues long. CDR3 sequence reads: CSGGAEDYGYTF. The CDR3 coding sequence is TGCAGCGGGGGAGCGGAAGACTATGGCTACACCTTC.

This clonotype was picked up many times. The chain is built from TRBV2 and TRBJ2-1; D is perhaps TRBD1 or TRBD2 (5 bases each). CDR3 length: 16 amino acids. Trimming removed 8 bases at V and 5 bases at J, with 22 bases between. Germline-derived CDR1 and CDR2 are SNHLY and FYNNEI. The DNA for the CDR3 is TGTGCCAGCGGATCCGGGACCACGCGCGTAGACAATGAGCAGTTCTTC. Translating gives CASGSGTTRVDNEQFF.

This clonotype has at least ten counts. Written as DNA, the CDR3 is TGTGCCAGCAGCTTAGGATACACCGGGGAGCTGTTTTTT. Translation: CASSLGYTGELFF. The chain employs TRBV5-6 and TRBJ2-2; D remains unclear. The CDR3 runs to 13 residues. From germline, CDR1 is SGHDT and CDR2 YYEEEE. V was shortened by 2 bases and J by 3 bases, with 5 bases between the two germline ends.

This clonotype showed up many times. The gene calls are TRBV2 and TRBJ2-5; no definite D call. CDR3 size: 13 residues. The germline V gene has CDR1 SNHLY and CDR2 FYNNEI. The V and J ends lost 8 bases and 1 base respectively, with 11 bases between them. The CDR3 nucleotides read TGTGCCAGCTTGATGACTCTCCAAGAGACCCAGTACTTC. Amino acid sequence: CASLMTLQETQYF.

This clonotype was picked up one time. One base away lies a much larger clone, so this may be a sequencing read error. The chain carries TRBV5-1 and TRBJ1-1, with D uncertain. Germline loops: CDR1 SGHRS, CDR2 YFSETQ. This CDR3 contains 12 residues. CDR3 in amino acids: CASSFKKGETFF. The DNA for the CDR3 is TGCGCCAGCAGCTTTAAGAAAGGTGAAACTTTCTTT. Together with reference TRBV5-1 and TRBJ1-1, the CDR3 gives the full variable domain: KAGVTQTPRYLIKTRGQQVTLSCSPISGHRSVSWYQQTPGQGLQFLFEYFSETQRNKGNFPGRFSGRQFSNSRSEMNVSTLELGDSALYLCASSFKKGETFFGQGTRLTVV.

This clonotype appeared many times. The rearrangement uses TRBV7-8 and TRBJ1-2; 9 nucleotides match TRBD1. The CDR3 contains 13 residues. CDR1 SGHVS and CDR2 FQNEAQ come from the germline V gene. V shed 1 base and J 8 bases; nucleotides not matched to a gene: 2. The CDR3 loop reads CASSLGGQGGYTF. The CDR3 DNA sequence: TGTGCCAGCAGCTTAGGTGGACAGGGGGGCTACACCTTC.

The sample holds many counts of this clonotype. The chain recombines TRBV30 with TRBJ1-1; D perhaps matches TRBD1 (5 bases). V lost 3 bases, J lost 2 bases, and 10 bases lay in between. The CDR3 extends over 13 amino acids. Germline CDR1 is GTSNPN and CDR2 is SVGIG (reference sequence). In nucleotides, the CDR3 is TGTGCCTGGAGCCGCGACAGAAACACTGAAGCTTTCTTT. This codes for CAWSRDRNTEAFF. Full variable domain (rest looked up from reference TRBV30 and TRBJ1-1): SQTIHQWPATLVQPVGSPLSLECTVEGTSNPNLYWYRQAAGRGLQLLFYSVGIGQISSEVPQNLSASRPQDRQFILSSKKLLLSDSGFYLCAWSRDRNTEAFFGQGTRLTVV.